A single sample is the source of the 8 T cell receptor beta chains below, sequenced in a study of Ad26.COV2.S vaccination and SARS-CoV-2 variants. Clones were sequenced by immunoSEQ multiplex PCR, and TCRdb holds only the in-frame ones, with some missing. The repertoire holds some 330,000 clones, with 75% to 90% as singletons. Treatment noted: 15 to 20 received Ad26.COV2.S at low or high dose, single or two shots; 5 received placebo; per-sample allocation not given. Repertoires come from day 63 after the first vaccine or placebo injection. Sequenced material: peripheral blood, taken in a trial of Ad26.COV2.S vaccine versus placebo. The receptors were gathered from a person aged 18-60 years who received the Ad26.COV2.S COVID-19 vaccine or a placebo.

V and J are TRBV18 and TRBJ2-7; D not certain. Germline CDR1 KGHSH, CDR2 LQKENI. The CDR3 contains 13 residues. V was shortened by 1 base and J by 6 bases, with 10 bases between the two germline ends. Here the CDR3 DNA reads TGTGCCAGCTCACCACTCCCAGTTCGCGAGCAGTACTTC. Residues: CASSPLPVREQYF. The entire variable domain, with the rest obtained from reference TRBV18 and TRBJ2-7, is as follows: NAGVMQNPRHLVRRRGQEARLRCSPMKGHSHVYWYRQLPEEGLKFMVYLQKENIIDESGMPKERFSAEFPKEGPSILRIQQVVRGDSAAYFCASSPLPVREQYFGPGTRLTVT.

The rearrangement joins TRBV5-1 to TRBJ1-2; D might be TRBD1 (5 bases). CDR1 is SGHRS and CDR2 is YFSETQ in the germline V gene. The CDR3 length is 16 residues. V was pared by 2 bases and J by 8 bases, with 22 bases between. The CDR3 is CASSFRDPSRVMGYTF. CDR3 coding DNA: TGCGCCAGCAGCTTCCGGGACCCCTCTCGGGTCATGGGCTACACCTTC.

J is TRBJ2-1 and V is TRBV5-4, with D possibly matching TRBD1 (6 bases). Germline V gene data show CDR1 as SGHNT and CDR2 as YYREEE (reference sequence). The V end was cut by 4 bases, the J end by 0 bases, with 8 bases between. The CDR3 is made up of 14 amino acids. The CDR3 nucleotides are TGTGCCAGCAGCCTACAGGGCTCCTACAATGAGCAGTTCTTC. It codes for CASSLQGSYNEQFF.

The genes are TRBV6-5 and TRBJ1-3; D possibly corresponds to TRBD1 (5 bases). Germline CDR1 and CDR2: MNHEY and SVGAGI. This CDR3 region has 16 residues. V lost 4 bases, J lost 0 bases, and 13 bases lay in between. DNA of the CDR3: TGTGCCAGCAGTTTCGGGGGTACTGACTCTGGAAACACCATATATTTT. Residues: CASSFGGTDSGNTIYF.

For the CDR3, the DNA is TGTGCCACCATGGCGGGAGAGGGCAGGGAGCAGTTCTTC. Protein product: CATMAGEGREQFF. The chain combines TRBV10-3 with TRBJ2-1; 7 nucleotides agree with TRBD2. Unmatched junction bases numbered 13, after V lost 10 bases and J lost 10 bases. The CDR3 totals 13 residues. The germline V gene encodes CDR1 ENHRY and CDR2 SYGVKD.

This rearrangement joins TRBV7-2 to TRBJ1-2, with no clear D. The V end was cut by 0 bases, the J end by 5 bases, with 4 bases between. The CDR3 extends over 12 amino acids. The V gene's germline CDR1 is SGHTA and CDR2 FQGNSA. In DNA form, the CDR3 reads TGTGCCAGCAGCTTAGCAGGGTATGGCTACACCTTC. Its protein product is CASSLAGYGYTF.

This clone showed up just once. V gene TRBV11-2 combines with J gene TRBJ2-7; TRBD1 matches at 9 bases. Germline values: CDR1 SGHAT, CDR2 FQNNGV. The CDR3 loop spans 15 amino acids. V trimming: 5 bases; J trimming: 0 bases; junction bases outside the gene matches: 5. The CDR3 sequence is CASSLTGGSSYEQYV. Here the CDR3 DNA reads TGTGCCAGCAGCCTCACAGGGGGCTCCTCCTACGAGCAGTACGTC.

The DNA of the CDR3 is TGTGCCAGCTCACCCTTTCCGATCAGGACCTCAACTAATGAAAAACTGTTTTTT. Residues: CASSPFPIRTSTNEKLFF. The chain employs TRBV18 and TRBJ1-4; the D is unclear. The V gene's germline CDR1 is KGHSH and CDR2 LQKENI. The CDR3 loop spans 18 amino acids. The V gene lost 3 bases and the J gene lost 0 bases, with 17 bases spanning the gap.